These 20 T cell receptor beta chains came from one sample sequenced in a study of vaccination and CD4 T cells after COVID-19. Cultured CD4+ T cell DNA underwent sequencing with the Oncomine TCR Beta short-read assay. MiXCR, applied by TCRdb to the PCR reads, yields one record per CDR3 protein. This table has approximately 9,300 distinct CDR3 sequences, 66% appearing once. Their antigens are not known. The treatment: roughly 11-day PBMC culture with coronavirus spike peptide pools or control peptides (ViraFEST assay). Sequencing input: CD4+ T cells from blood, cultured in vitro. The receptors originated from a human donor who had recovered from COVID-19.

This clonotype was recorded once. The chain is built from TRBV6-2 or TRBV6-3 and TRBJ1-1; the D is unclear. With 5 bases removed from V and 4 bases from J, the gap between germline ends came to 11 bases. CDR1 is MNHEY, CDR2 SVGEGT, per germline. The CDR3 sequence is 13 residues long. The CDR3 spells CASSPSIGTEAFF. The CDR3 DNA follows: TGTGCCAGCAGTCCCTCCATTGGCACTGAAGCTTTCTTT.

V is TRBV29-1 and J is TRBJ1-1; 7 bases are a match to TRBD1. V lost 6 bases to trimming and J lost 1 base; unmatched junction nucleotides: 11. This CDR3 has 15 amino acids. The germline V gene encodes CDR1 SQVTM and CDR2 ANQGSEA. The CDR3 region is CSVNRQGESNTEAFF. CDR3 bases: TGCAGCGTCAATCGGCAGGGGGAATCGAACACTGAAGCTTTCTTT.

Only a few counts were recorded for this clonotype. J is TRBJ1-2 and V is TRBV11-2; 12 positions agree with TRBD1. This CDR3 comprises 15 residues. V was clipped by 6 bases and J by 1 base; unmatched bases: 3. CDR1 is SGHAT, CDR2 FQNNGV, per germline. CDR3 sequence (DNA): TGTGCCAGCAGTGGGACAGGGGGCTTTAACTATGGCTACACCTTC. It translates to CASSGTGGFNYGYTF.

Here the CDR3 DNA reads TGTGCCAGCAGCTCTATCCTTTGGGGGGTAGGAGCAGATACGCAGTATTTT. It is translated as CASSSILWGVGADTQYF. The chain links TRBV5-6 to TRBJ2-3; D may be TRBD2 (6 bases). This CDR3 region has 17 residues. Germline assignment: CDR1 SGHDT and CDR2 YYEEEE. Trimming took off 3 bases at V and 4 bases at J, with 21 bases between the two ends.

The CDR3 loop is CASSVPRRGEIYNSPLHF. The CDR3 nucleotides read TGTGCCAGCAGTGTTCCCCGCAGGGGGGAGATCTATAATTCACCCCTCCACTTT. The chain uses TRBV6-1 and TRBJ1-6; 7 bases fit TRBD1. CDR3 size: 18 residues. CDR1 is MNHNS and CDR2 is SASEGT in the germline V gene. Losses at the gene ends were 4 bases for V and 3 bases for J; bases not matched to a gene: 12.

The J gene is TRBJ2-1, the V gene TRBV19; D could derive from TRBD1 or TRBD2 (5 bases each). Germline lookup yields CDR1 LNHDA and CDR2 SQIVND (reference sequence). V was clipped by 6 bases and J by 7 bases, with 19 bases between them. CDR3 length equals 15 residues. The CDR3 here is CASSSGTKMSNEQFF. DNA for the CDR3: TGTGCCAGTAGCTCCGGGACCAAGATGAGTAATGAGCAGTTCTTC.

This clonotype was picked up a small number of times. The CDR3 sequence: CSARESVTGNTIYF. The DNA of the CDR3 is TGCAGTGCTAGAGAATCAGTTACTGGAAACACCATATATTTT. V is TRBV20-1 and J is TRBJ1-3; the D is unclear. Trimming stripped 0 bases from V and 2 bases from J, with 8 bases between. Germline V CDR1 and CDR2: DFQATT, SNEGSKA (reference sequence). The CDR3 is made up of 14 amino acids.

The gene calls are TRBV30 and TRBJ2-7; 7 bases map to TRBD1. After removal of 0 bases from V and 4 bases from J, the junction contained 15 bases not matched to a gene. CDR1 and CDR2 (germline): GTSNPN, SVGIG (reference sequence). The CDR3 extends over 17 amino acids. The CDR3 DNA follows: TGTGCCTGGAGTGTACGGTTTGGGGGCAGGGGGTTATACGAGCAGTACTTC. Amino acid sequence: CAWSVRFGGRGLYEQYF.

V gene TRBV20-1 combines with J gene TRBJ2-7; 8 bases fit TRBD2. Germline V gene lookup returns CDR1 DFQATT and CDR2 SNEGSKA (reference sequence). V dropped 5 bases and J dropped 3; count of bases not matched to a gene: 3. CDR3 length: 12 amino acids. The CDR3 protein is CSAAGTSYEQYF. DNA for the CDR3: TGCAGTGCTGCCGGGACTAGCTACGAGCAGTACTTC.

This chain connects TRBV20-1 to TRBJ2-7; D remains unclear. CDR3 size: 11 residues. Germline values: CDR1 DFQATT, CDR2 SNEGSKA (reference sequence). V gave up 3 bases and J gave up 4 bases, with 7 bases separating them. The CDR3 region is CSARLGYEQYF. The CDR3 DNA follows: TGCAGTGCTAGGCTGGGATACGAGCAGTACTTC.

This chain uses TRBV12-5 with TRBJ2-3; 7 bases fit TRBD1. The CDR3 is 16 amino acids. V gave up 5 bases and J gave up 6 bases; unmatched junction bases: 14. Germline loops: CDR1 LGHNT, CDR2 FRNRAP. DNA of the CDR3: TGTGCTAGTGGTCCGGGATTCGACAGGGTAGGGGATACGCAGTATTTT. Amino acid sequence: CASGPGFDRVGDTQYF.

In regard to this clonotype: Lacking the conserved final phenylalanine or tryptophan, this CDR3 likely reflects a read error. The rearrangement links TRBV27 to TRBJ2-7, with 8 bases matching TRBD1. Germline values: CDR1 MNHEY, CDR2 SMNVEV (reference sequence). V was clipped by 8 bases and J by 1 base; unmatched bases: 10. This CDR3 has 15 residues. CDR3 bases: TGTGCCAGCCGTCCCAGACAGGGGTGGTCCTACGAGCAGTACCTC. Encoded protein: CASRPRQGWSYEQYL.

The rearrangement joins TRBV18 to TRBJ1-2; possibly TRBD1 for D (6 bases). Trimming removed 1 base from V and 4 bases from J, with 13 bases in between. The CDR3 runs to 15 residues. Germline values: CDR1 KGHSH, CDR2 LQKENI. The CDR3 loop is CASSPQGDTPYGYTF. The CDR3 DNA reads TGTGCCAGCTCACCACAAGGGGACACCCCCTATGGCTACACCTTC.

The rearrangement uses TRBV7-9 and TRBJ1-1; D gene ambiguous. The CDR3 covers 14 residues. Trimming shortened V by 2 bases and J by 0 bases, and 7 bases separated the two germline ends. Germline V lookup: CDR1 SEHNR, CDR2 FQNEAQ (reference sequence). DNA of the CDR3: TGTGCCAGCAGCTTATTGGCCATGAACACTGAAGCTTTCTTT. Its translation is CASSLLAMNTEAFF.

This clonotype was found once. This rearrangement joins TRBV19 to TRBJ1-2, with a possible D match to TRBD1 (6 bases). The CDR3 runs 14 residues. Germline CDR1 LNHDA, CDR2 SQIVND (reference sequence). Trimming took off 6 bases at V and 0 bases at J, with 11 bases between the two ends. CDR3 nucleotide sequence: TGTGCCAGTAGAGTGGACAGAGCTAACTATGGCTACACCTTC. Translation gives CASRVDRANYGYTF.

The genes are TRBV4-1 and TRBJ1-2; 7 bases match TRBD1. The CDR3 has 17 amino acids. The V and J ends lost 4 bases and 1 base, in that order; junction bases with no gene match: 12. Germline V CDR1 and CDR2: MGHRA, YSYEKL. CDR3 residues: CASSPKLGTVLNYGYTF. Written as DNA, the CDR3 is TGCGCCAGCAGCCCCAAGCTCGGGACAGTCCTTAACTATGGCTACACCTTC.

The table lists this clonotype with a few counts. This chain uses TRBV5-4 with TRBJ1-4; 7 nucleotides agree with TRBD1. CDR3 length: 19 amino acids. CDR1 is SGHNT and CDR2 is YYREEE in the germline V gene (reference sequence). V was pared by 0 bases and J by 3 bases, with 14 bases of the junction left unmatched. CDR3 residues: CASSLGGRGRRGANEKLFF. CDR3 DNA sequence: TGTGCCAGCAGCTTGGGAGGAAGGGGGCGCCGGGGCGCTAATGAAAAACTGTTTTTT.

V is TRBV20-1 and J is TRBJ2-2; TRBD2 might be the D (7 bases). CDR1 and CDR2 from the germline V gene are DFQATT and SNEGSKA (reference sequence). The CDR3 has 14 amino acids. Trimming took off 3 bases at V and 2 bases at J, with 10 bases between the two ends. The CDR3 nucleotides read TGCAGTGCTAGCGGGGGGCAAAACACCGGGGAGCTGTTTTTT. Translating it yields CSASGGQNTGELFF.

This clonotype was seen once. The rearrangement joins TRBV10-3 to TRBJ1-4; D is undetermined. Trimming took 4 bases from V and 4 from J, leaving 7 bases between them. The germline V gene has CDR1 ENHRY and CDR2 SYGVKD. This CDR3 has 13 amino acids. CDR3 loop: CAISGQDNEKLFF. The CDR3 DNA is TGTGCCATCAGTGGGCAGGATAATGAAAAACTGTTTTTT.

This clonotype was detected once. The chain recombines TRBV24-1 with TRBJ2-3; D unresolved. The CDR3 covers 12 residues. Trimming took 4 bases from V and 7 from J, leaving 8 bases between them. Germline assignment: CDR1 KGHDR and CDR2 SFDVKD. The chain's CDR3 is CATSEGPNTQYF. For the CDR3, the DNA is TGTGCCACCAGTGAAGGCCCCAATACGCAGTATTTT.